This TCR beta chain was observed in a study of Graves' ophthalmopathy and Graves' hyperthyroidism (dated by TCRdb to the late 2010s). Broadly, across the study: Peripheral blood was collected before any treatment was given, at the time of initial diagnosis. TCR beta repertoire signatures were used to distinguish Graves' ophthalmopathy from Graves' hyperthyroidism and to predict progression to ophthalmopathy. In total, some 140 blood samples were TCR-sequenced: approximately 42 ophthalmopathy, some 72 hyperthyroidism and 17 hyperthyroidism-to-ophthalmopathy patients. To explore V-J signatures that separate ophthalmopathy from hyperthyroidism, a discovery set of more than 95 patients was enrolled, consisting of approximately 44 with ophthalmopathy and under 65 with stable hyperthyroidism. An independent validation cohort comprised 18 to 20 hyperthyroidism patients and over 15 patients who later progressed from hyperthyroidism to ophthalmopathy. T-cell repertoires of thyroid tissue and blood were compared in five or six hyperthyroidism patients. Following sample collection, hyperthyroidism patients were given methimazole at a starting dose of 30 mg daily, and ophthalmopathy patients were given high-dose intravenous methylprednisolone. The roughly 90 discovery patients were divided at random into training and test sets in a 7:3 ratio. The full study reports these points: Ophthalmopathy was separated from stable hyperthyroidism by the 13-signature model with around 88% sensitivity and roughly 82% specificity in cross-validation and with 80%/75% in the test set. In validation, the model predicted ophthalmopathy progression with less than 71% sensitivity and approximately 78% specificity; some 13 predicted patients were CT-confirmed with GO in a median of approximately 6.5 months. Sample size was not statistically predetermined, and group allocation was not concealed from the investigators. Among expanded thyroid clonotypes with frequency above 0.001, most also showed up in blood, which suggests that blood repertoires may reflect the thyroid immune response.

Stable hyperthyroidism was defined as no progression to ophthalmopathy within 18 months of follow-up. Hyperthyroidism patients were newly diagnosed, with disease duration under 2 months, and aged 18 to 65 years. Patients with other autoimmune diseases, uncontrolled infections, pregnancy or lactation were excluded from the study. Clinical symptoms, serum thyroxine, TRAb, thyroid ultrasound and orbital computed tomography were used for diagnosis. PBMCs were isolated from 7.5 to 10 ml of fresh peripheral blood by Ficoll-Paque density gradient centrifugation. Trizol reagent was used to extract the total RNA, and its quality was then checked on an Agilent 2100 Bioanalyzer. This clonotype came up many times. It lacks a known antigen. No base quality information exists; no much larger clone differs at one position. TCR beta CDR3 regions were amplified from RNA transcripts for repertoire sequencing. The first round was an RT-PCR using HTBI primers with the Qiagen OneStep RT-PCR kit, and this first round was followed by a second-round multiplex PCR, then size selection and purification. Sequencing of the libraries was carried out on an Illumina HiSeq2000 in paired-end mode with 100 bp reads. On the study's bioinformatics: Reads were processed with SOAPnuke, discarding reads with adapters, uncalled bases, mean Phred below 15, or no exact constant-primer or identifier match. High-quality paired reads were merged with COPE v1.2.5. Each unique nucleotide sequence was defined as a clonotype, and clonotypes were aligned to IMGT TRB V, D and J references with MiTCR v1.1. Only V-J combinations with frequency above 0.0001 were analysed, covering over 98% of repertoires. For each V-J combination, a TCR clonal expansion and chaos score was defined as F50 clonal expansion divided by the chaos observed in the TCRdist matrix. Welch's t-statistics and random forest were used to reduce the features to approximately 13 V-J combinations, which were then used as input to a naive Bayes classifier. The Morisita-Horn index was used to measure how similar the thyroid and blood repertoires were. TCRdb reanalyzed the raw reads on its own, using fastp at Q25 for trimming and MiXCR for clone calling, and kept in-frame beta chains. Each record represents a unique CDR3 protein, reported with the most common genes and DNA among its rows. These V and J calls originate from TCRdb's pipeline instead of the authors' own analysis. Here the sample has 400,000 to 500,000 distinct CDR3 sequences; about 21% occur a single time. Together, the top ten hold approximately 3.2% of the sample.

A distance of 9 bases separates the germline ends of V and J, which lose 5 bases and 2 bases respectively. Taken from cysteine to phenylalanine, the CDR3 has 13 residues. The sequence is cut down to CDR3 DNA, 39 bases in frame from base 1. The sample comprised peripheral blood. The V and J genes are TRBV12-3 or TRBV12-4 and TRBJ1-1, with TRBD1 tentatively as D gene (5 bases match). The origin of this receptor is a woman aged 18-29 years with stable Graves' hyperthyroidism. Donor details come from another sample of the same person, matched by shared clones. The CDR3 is CASSDRTNTEAFF. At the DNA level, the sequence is TGTGCCAGCAGTGACCGGACAAACACTGAAGCTTTCTTT.